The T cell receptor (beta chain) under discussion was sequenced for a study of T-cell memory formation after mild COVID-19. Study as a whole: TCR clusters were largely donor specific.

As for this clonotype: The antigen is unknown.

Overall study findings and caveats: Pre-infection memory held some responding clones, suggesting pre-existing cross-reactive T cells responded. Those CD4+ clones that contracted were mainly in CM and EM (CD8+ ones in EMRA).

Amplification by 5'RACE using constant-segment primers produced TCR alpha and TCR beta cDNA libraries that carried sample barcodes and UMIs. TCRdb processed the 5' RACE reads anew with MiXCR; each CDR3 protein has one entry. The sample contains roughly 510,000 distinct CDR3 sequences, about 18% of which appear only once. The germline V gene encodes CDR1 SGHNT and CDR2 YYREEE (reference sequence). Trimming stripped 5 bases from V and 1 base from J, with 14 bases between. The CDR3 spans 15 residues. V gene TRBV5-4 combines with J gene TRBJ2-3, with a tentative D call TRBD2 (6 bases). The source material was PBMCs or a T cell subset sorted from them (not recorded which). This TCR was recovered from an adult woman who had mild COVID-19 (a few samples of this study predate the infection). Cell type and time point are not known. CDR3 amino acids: CASSTDGGGTDTQYF. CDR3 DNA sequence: TGTGCCAGCAGTACAGACGGCGGGGGCACAGATACGCAGTATTTT.